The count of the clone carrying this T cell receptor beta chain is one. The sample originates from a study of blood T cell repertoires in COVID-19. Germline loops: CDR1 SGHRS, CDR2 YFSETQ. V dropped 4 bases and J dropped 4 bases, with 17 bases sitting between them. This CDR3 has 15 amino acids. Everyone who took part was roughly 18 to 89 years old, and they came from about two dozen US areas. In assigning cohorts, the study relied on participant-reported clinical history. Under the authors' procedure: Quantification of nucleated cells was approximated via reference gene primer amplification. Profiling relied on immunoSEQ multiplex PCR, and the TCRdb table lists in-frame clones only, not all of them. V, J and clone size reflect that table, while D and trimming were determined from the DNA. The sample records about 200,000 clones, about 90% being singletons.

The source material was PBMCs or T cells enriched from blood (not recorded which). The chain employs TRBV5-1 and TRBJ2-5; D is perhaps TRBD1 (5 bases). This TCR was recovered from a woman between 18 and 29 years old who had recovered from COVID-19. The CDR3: CASSKQVGERETQYF. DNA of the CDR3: TGCGCCAGCAGCAAACAGGTGGGCGAGCGAGAGACCCAGTACTTC.